This section outlines one T cell receptor beta chain sequence together with its context. The antigen is unknown. The source of the sample is a study of cytomegalovirus exposure and HLA in healthy donors. Study results and caveats: Most sequenced TCRs were rare (though some public TCRs occurred in many donors).

Both 60 Vbeta primers and 13 Jbeta primers went into the PCR. As originally analysed: A later analysis tallied about 80 million unique TCR beta chains, roughly 11 million of them shared. TCRdb's copy holds only in-frame clones and misses some; the assay was immunoSEQ multiplex PCR. D and trimming were read from the DNA, whereas the V and J calls and clone size are those reported in that table. This table holds 35,000 to 50,000 clones, around 58% found once. The sequence derives from a man aged 55 to 69 in good health and CMV-seropositive. Sample: PBMCs.

CDR3 sequence reads: CASTQGWSEAFF. DNA for the CDR3: TGTGCCAGTACGCAGGGGTGGTCTGAAGCTTTCTTT. The V gene is TRBV19, the J gene TRBJ1-1, with D possibly matching TRBD1 (6 bases). CDR1 LNHDA and CDR2 SQIVND come from the germline V gene (reference sequence). V was trimmed by 7 bases and J by 6 bases, leaving 12 bases between them. CDR3 size: 12 residues.